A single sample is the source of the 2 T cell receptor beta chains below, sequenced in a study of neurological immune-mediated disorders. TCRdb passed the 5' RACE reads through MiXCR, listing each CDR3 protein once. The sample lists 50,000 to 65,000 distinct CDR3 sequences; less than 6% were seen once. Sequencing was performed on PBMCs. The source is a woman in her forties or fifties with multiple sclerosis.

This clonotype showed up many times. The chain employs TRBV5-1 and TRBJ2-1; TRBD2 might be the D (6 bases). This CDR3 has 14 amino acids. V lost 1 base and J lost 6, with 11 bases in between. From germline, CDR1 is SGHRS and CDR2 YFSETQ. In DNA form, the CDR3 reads TGCGCCAGCAGCTTGAGCGGCGGGGTCAATGAGCAGTTCTTC. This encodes CASSLSGGVNEQFF.

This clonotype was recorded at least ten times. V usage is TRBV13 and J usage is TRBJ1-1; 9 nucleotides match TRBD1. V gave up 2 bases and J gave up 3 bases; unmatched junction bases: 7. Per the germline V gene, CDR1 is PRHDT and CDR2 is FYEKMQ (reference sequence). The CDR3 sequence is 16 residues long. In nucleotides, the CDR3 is TGTGCCAGCAGCTTACGTGGACAGGGGCTATACACTGAAGCTTTCTTT. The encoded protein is CASSLRGQGLYTEAFF. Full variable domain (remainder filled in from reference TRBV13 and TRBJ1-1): AAGVIQSPRHLIKEKRETATLKCYPIPRHDTVYWYQQGPGQDPQFLISFYEKMQSDKGSIPDRFSAQQFSDYHSELNMSSLELGDSALYFCASSLRGQGLYTEAFFGQGTRLTVV.